What follows are 32 T cell receptor beta chains derived from one specimen sequenced in a study of blood T cell repertoires in COVID-19. Repertoires were generated with immunoSEQ multiplex PCR, while TCRdb's copy carries only in-frame clones and drops some. The data hold about 79,000 clones, with 70% to 90% observed a single time. Sequenced sample: peripheral blood. The receptor source for this set is a man aged 50 to 60 with active COVID-19.

The rearrangement uses TRBV28 and TRBJ1-4, with 9 bases matching TRBD1. This CDR3 has 16 residues. J lost 3 bases, V lost 3 bases, and 5 bases had no gene match. Looked up from germline, CDR1 is MDHEN and CDR2 is SYDVKM. The CDR3 loop reads CASSFTGGASNEKLFF. CDR3 sequence (DNA): TGTGCCAGCAGTTTTACAGGGGGCGCGTCTAATGAAAAACTGTTTTTT. Drawing the rest from reference TRBV28 and TRBJ1-4, the complete variable domain is DVKVTQSSRYLVKRTGEKVFLECVQDMDHENMFWYRQDPGLGLRLIYFSYDVKMKEKGDIPEGYSVSREKKERFSLILESASTNQTSMYLCASSFTGGASNEKLFFGSGTQLSVL.

The count of this clone is one. The J gene is TRBJ1-2, the V gene TRBV5-1, with 8 bases fitting TRBD1. The junction had 6 bases not matched to a gene; V was cut back by 0 bases and J by 8 bases. Germline V gene sequence: CDR1 SGHRS, CDR2 YFSETQ. The CDR3 is 14 amino acids. CDR3 in DNA: TGCGCCAGCAGCTTGGATGGACAGGGCCAAGGCTACACCTTC. Translated: CASSLDGQGQGYTF.

The chain recombines TRBV30 with TRBJ1-5; D perhaps matches TRBD1 (6 bases). The V gene lost 2 bases and the J gene lost 2 bases, with 7 bases spanning the gap. Per germline, CDR1 GTSNPN and CDR2 SVGIG (reference sequence). There are 13 residues in the CDR3. CDR3 DNA sequence: TGTGCCTGGAGTCCAGGGGGCAATCAGCCCCAGCATTTT. Encoded protein: CAWSPGGNQPQHF.

The rearrangement joins TRBV27 to TRBJ1-2, with 8 bases identical to TRBD1. V lost 6 bases to trimming and J lost 3 bases; unmatched junction nucleotides: 3. This CDR3 has 13 amino acids. Germline-derived CDR1 and CDR2 are MNHEY and SMNVEV (reference sequence). The CDR3 DNA reads as TGTGCCAGCAGGAAACAGGGGGACTATGGCTACACCTTC. Protein sequence: CASRKQGDYGYTF.

This chain links TRBV3-1 (or the pseudogene TRBV3-2) with TRBJ2-1, with TRBD2 matching 8 bases. The CDR3 has 17 residues. Germline lookup yields CDR1 LGHDT and CDR2 YNNKEL (reference sequence). V trimming: 0 bases; J trimming: 2 bases; junction bases outside the gene matches: 6. CDR3 sequence reads: CASSQETPAGAYNEQFF. The CDR3 DNA reads TGTGCCAGCAGCCAAGAAACCCCAGCGGGAGCCTACAATGAGCAGTTCTTC.

The genes are TRBV30 and TRBJ1-1; D unclear. Germline V gene sequence: CDR1 GTSNPN, CDR2 SVGIG (reference sequence). The V gene lost 4 bases and the J gene lost 7 bases, with 10 bases spanning the gap. The CDR3 extends over 11 amino acids. The CDR3 sequence is CAWNRGIEAFF. CDR3 DNA: TGTGCCTGGAACCGAGGGATTGAAGCTTTCTTT.

The V call is TRBV6-2 or TRBV6-3, the J call TRBJ2-2, with 8 bases identical to TRBD2. The germline gives CDR1 MNHEY, CDR2 SVGEGT. V lost 0 bases, J lost 5 bases, and 8 bases stayed unmatched. The length of the CDR3 is 17 residues. The CDR3 loop is CASSYSLPGRATGELFF. DNA of the CDR3: TGTGCCAGCAGTTACTCGTTACCCGGGAGGGCGACCGGGGAGCTGTTTTTT.

The rearrangement links TRBV2 to TRBJ2-3; 8 bases are a match to TRBD1. The length of the CDR3 is 13 residues. V lost 4 bases and J lost 6; bases outside the gene matches: 3. Germline V CDR1 and CDR2: SNHLY, FYNNEI. This chain's CDR3 is CASSGQGADTQYF. The DNA of the CDR3 is TGTGCCAGCAGTGGTCAGGGGGCGGATACGCAGTATTTT. The full variable domain, completed using reference TRBV2 and TRBJ2-3, is EPEVTQTPSHQVTQMGQEVILRCVPISNHLYFYWYRQILGQKVEFLVSFYNNEISEKSEIFDDQFSVERPDGSNFTLKIRSTKLEDSAMYFCASSGQGADTQYFGPGTRLTVL.

The J gene is TRBJ1-1, the V gene TRBV5-1, with TRBD1 identical over 7 bases. CDR1 is SGHRS, CDR2 YFSETQ, per germline. The V and J ends lost 4 bases and 4 bases, in that order; junction bases with no gene match: 7. There are 14 residues in the CDR3. The DNA of the CDR3 is TGCGCCAGCAGCCGCGGACAGGAAGGCACTGAAGCTTTCTTT. Its translation is CASSRGQEGTEAFF.

The rearrangement links TRBV7-8 to TRBJ1-5, with 9 bases aligning to TRBD1. This CDR3 is 16 amino acids long. With V trimmed by 4 bases and J by 4 bases, 8 bases remained unmatched. Per germline, CDR1 SGHVS and CDR2 FQNEAQ. The CDR3 DNA follows: TGTGCCAGCAGCTCGACAGACAGGGGGGATAATCAGCCCCAGCATTTT. It specifies CASSSTDRGDNQPQHF.

The CDR3 nucleotides read TGTGCCAGCAGCTTGTTAGAAGAGGCTTCCGAGCAGTACTTC. The encoded protein is CASSLLEEASEQYF. The J gene is TRBJ2-7, the V gene TRBV11-2; D gene ambiguous. CDR3 length: 14 residues. V gave up 3 bases and J gave up 6 bases, with 15 bases separating them. CDR1 is SGHAT and CDR2 is FQNNGV in the germline V gene.

This clone has just one count. J is TRBJ2-1 and V is TRBV2; D uncertain. The germline V gene has CDR1 SNHLY and CDR2 FYNNEI. The V and J ends lost 8 bases and 2 bases respectively, with 10 bases between them. CDR3 length: 13 amino acids. CDR3 coding DNA: TGTGCCAGCGGCGGAACCACCTACAATGAGCAGTTCTTC. It yields the protein CASGGTTYNEQFF.

V and J are TRBV6-2 or TRBV6-3 and TRBJ2-7; D unclear. Per germline, CDR1 MNHEY and CDR2 SVGEGT. Trimming removed 0 bases at V and 5 bases at J, with 14 bases between. The CDR3 has 15 residues. CDR3 nucleotides: TGTGCCAGCAGTTACTCTACTACGTACCCCGACGAGCAGTACTTC. As protein: CASSYSTTYPDEQYF.

This CDR3 is CATSGRGSAYGGQETQYF. The DNA of the CDR3 is TGTGCCACCAGTGGGCGCGGGTCAGCGTATGGAGGCCAAGAGACCCAGTACTTC. The chain recombines TRBV24-1 with TRBJ2-5; a weak D match, TRBD2 (5 bases). Looked up from germline, CDR1 is KGHDR and CDR2 is SFDVKD. The CDR3 has 18 residues. V lost 5 bases, J lost 1 base, and 22 bases lay in between.

This sequence joins TRBV6-6 and TRBJ2-3, with a possible D match to TRBD2 (6 bases). V shed 10 bases and J shed 5 bases, with 22 bases lying between them. This CDR3 spans 15 amino acids. Germline V gene data show CDR1 as MNHNY and CDR2 as SVGAGI (reference sequence). The CDR3 loop reads CATNTGDPGRDTQYF. Here the CDR3 DNA reads TGTGCCACCAATACGGGGGACCCAGGGCGAGATACGCAGTATTTT.

V is TRBV4-3 and J is TRBJ1-6; no firm D call. The CDR3 loop spans 16 amino acids. Trimming stripped 0 bases from V and 0 bases from J, with 6 bases between. The germline gives CDR1 LGHNA, CDR2 YSLEER. The CDR3 region is CASSQDRSSYNSPLHF. Here the CDR3 DNA reads TGCGCCAGCAGCCAAGACAGAAGCTCCTATAATTCACCCCTCCACTTT.

The chain is built from TRBV27 and TRBJ2-2; D remains ambiguous. Germline CDR1 MNHEY, CDR2 SMNVEV (reference sequence). The ends were cut back, 5 bases at V and 3 bases at J, with 10 bases in the middle. The CDR3 runs to 14 residues. This CDR3 reads CASSVIQDTGELFF. The DNA of the CDR3 is TGTGCCAGCAGTGTAATTCAGGACACCGGGGAGCTGTTTTTT.

The rearrangement joins TRBV15 to TRBJ2-7; 7 nucleotides match TRBD2. J was trimmed by 2 bases and V by 1 base; bases with no gene match: 5. The CDR3 sequence is 15 residues long. Germline loops: CDR1 LNHNV, CDR2 YYDKDF (reference sequence). Here the CDR3 DNA reads TGTGCCACCAGCAGAGGCGGGAGCCTTACCTACGAGCAGTACTTC. Protein product: CATSRGGSLTYEQYF.

The chain carries TRBV3-1 (or the pseudogene TRBV3-2) and TRBJ2-1; TRBD1 aligns across 8 bases. CDR3 length: 15 amino acids. The ends lost 2 bases at V and 4 bases at J; junction bases unmatched: 4. Germline V gene data show CDR1 as LGHDT and CDR2 as YNNKEL (reference sequence). The CDR3 here is CASSQQRDRYNEQFF. The DNA of the CDR3 is TGTGCCAGCAGCCAACAACGGGACAGGTACAATGAGCAGTTCTTC.

The chain links TRBV12-3 or TRBV12-4 to TRBJ2-2, with 7 bases lining up with TRBD1. V dropped 6 bases and J dropped 5; count of bases not matched to a gene: 3. There are 13 residues in the CDR3. DNA for the CDR3: TGTGCCAGCAGACAGGGGAATACCGGGGAGCTGTTTTTT. It yields the protein CASRQGNTGELFF.

The chain recombines TRBV5-8 with TRBJ1-5; D gene ambiguous. Germline assignment: CDR1 SGHTS and CDR2 YDEGEE. Deletions cut 1 base from V and 4 bases from J, with 6 bases between. This CDR3 has 13 residues. CDR3 residues: CASSLSLNQPQHF. In DNA, the CDR3 is TGTGCCAGCAGCTTGTCCCTGAATCAGCCCCAGCATTTT.

This chain links TRBV6-5 with TRBJ1-6, with D possibly being TRBD1 (5 bases). This CDR3 is 16 amino acids long. Between the trimmed V and J ends, which lost 0 bases and 7 bases, there was a span of 13 bases. Germline V gives CDR1 MNHEY, CDR2 SVGAGI. For the CDR3, the DNA is TGTGCCAGCAGTTACTCAGGGGCAGGCTTCAATTCACCCCTCCACTTT. It specifies CASSYSGAGFNSPLHF.

The rearrangement joins TRBV18 to TRBJ2-7; maybe TRBD2 (6 bases). This CDR3 region has 14 residues. The germline gives CDR1 KGHSH, CDR2 LQKENI. With 0 bases removed from V and 3 bases from J, the gap between germline ends came to 9 bases. The DNA of the CDR3 is TGTGCCAGCTCACCACCGGGAGGTAACTACGAGCAGTACTTC. Its translation: CASSPPGGNYEQYF.

V usage is TRBV15 and J usage is TRBJ1-1, with a possible D match to TRBD1 (6 bases). There are 18 residues in the CDR3. Trimming cost V 0 bases and J 3 bases, with 20 bases left between them. In germline, CDR1 is LNHNV, CDR2 YYDKDF (reference sequence). In nucleotides, the CDR3 is TGTGCCACCAGCAGAGATTTGTTCTTAAGGGGGAGAGACACTGAAGCTTTCTTT. It codes for CATSRDLFLRGRDTEAFF.

The chain uses TRBV6-2 or TRBV6-3 and TRBJ2-3; 10 positions match TRBD2. Germline values: CDR1 MNHEY, CDR2 SVGEGT. Trimming cost V 2 bases and J 2 bases; bases outside gene matches: 1. CDR3 length: 15 amino acids. The CDR3 sequence is CASSYSGGATDTQYF. DNA for the CDR3: TGTGCCAGCAGTTACAGCGGGGGGGCCACAGATACGCAGTATTTT.

For the CDR3, the DNA is TGCAGTGCTAGAGATGGACAGGCGCAGTACTTC. The encoded protein is CSARDGQAQYF. The chain is built from TRBV20-1 and TRBJ2-7; 7 bases map to TRBD1. There are 11 residues in the CDR3. CDR1 and CDR2 from the germline V gene are DFQATT and SNEGSKA (reference sequence). V shed 0 bases and J 9 bases; nucleotides not matched to a gene: 2.

As for this clone: A read error may produce the germline difference seen at one junction end. The V and J genes are TRBV11-2 and TRBJ2-1, with D possibly TRBD1 on 6 matching bases. CDR1 SGHAT and CDR2 FQNNGV come from the germline V gene. The length of the CDR3 is 15 residues. CDR3 sequence: CASSPGQGSFNEQFF. CDR3 sequence (DNA): TGTGCCAGCAGCCCCGGCCAGGGGTCCTTCAATGAGCAGTTCTTC.

CDR3 sequence (DNA): TGTGCCAGCAGCCGCCCGGGACACGGGGATCAGCCCCAGCATTTT. Translated, it gives CASSRPGHGDQPQHF. The V call is TRBV7-8, the J call TRBJ1-5; tentative D call: TRBD1 (6 bases). Looked up from germline, CDR1 is SGHVS and CDR2 is FQNEAQ. Trimming removed 5 bases at V and 5 bases at J, with 16 bases between. This CDR3 comprises 15 residues.

V and J are TRBV2 and TRBJ2-3; perhaps TRBD1 as D (6 bases). Germline CDR1 and CDR2: SNHLY and FYNNEI. With 6 bases removed from V and 0 bases from J, the gap between germline ends came to 19 bases. The CDR3 loop spans 17 amino acids. In DNA, the CDR3 is TGTGCCAGCAGGGAACAGGACAGCCGCCCTAGCACAGATACGCAGTATTTT. This encodes CASREQDSRPSTDTQYF.

The CDR3 here is CASSEWRLSPYGYTF. CDR3 in DNA: TGTGCCAGCAGTGAATGGAGGCTATCCCCCTATGGCTACACCTTC. This chain links TRBV6-1 with TRBJ1-2; the D is unclear. From germline, CDR1 is MNHNS and CDR2 SASEGT. V shed 2 bases and J shed 4 bases, with 14 bases lying between them. This CDR3 has 15 amino acids.

V and J are TRBV29-1 and TRBJ1-1; D is possibly TRBD1 (6 bases). CDR1 and CDR2 from the germline V gene are SQVTM and ANQGSEA. The CDR3 covers 11 residues. V was trimmed by 6 bases and J by 1 base, leaving 6 bases between them. CDR3 sequence (DNA): TGCAGCGTGGGACAGAACACTGAAGCTTTCTTT. As protein: CSVGQNTEAFF.

The CDR3 nucleotides are TGCGCCAGCAGACGAGCGACCCTGACAGGGGACTGTGTACGACTGTTTTTT. Its translation is CASRRATLTGDCVRLFF. The chain couples TRBV10-1 to TRBJ1-4; 8 positions agree with TRBD1. This CDR3 has 17 residues. V shed 6 bases, J shed 13 bases, and the junction held 22 bases outside the gene matches. CDR1 WNHNN and CDR2 SYGVQD come from the germline V gene (reference sequence).